Presented here are 23 T cell receptor beta chains from one specimen sequenced in a study of chemoradiotherapy in HPV16-positive cancers (dated by TCRdb to between 2020 and 2023). Receptor libraries were prepared by the immunoSEQ multiplex PCR assay. TCRdb stores this immuneACCESS table with in-frame sequences only. Part of the clones is absent; in the studies checked, under half of the shortfall reflects unresolved V genes, and no reason is known for the rest. This sample holds about 32,000 clones; roughly 75% were observed only once. Of the sample, 3% to 4.5% falls within the top ten clones. Sequenced material: blood, taken from a patient who underwent chemoradiotherapy. These receptors all stem from a human donor with HPV-associated anogenital cancer.

This chain connects TRBV7-9 to TRBJ1-5; 7 bases are shared with TRBD1. The CDR3 is 14 residues long. The V segment lost 5 bases and the J segment 2 bases; nucleotides outside the gene matches: 3. In germline, CDR1 is SEHNR, CDR2 FQNEAQ (reference sequence). CDR3 amino acids: CASSPGQGNQPQHF. The CDR3 DNA reads as TGTGCCAGCAGCCCCGGACAGGGCAATCAGCCCCAGCATTTT.

This chain uses TRBV5-4 with TRBJ1-1, with D possibly TRBD1 on 6 matching bases. Trimming took 0 bases from V and 4 from J, leaving 13 bases between them. There are 15 residues in the CDR3. Germline assignment: CDR1 SGHNT and CDR2 YYREEE (reference sequence). The CDR3 DNA sequence: TGTGCCAGCAGCTTGGAGCGGGGGCCGGGCACTGAAGCTTTCTTT. Its protein is CASSLERGPGTEAFF.

V is TRBV19 and J is TRBJ1-1; maybe TRBD1 (6 bases). V lost 1 base to trimming and J lost 3 bases, with 12 bases between them. The length of the CDR3 is 15 residues. The V gene's germline CDR1 is LNHDA and CDR2 SQIVND (reference sequence). CDR3 coding DNA: TGTGCCAGTAGTATAGGGGGGGGACAACACACTGAAGCTTTCTTT. Its protein is CASSIGGGQHTEAFF. Full variable domain (missing parts from reference TRBV19 and TRBJ1-1): DGGITQSPKYLFRKEGQNVTLSCEQNLNHDAMYWYRQDPGQGLRLIYYSQIVNDFQKGDIAEGYSVSREKKESFPLTVTSAQKNPTAFYLCASSIGGGQHTEAFFGQGTRLTVV.

The chain has TRBV30 and TRBJ1-1; 8 bases agree with TRBD1. Unmatched junction bases numbered 7, after V lost 3 bases and J lost 10 bases. From germline, CDR1 is GTSNPN and CDR2 SVGIG (reference sequence). CDR3 length: 12 amino acids. In DNA, the CDR3 is TGTGCCTGGAGCCCAGGGGGCGGCATAGCTTTCTTT. This sequence encodes CAWSPGGGIAFF.

CDR3 loop: CAISDASSGNTIYF. CDR3 nucleotides: TGTGCCATCAGTGACGCGAGCTCTGGAAACACCATATATTTT. The chain joins TRBV10-3 to TRBJ1-3, with D unclear. The ends were cut back, 3 bases at V and 0 bases at J, with 6 bases in the middle. CDR3 length equals 14 residues. The germline CDR1 and CDR2 sequences are ENHRY and SYGVKD.

V is TRBV5-1 and J is TRBJ1-1; D possibly corresponds to TRBD1 (5 bases). Germline V gene data show CDR1 as SGHRS and CDR2 as YFSETQ. V was clipped by 0 bases and J by 1 base, with 7 bases between them. The CDR3 sequence is 14 residues long. CDR3 sequence: CASSLDRTNTEAFF. CDR3 in DNA: TGCGCCAGCAGCTTGGACAGGACGAACACTGAAGCTTTCTTT. The full variable domain, its missing parts supplied by reference TRBV5-1 and TRBJ1-1, is KAGVTQTPRYLIKTRGQQVTLSCSPISGHRSVSWYQQTPGQGLQFLFEYFSETQRNKGNFPGRFSGRQFSNSRSEMNVSTLELGDSALYLCASSLDRTNTEAFFGQGTRLTVV.

The rearrangement uses TRBV5-1 and TRBJ2-1; a weak D match, TRBD1 (6 bases). This CDR3 is 15 amino acids long. Germline values: CDR1 SGHRS, CDR2 YFSETQ. Deletions cut 7 bases from V and 6 bases from J, with 20 bases between. CDR3: CASHVGAQGSNEQFF. The CDR3 DNA follows: TGCGCCAGCCACGTGGGGGCTCAAGGTAGCAATGAGCAGTTCTTC.

V gene TRBV19 combines with J gene TRBJ2-2, with 9 bases that match TRBD1. Germline CDR1 LNHDA, CDR2 SQIVND (reference sequence). Unmatched junction bases numbered 14, after V lost 4 bases and J lost 5 bases. The CDR3 covers 18 residues. As DNA, the CDR3 is TGTGCCAGTAGTACGGACAGGGGATGGGTAATGGGAACCGGGGAGCTGTTTTTT. Its protein is CASSTDRGWVMGTGELFF.

This sequence joins TRBV6-5 and TRBJ1-6; D is perhaps TRBD1 (5 bases). Trimming stripped 0 bases from V and 10 bases from J, with 13 bases between. Per germline, CDR1 MNHEY and CDR2 SVGAGI. The CDR3 loop spans 15 amino acids. CDR3 amino acids: CASSYSGTDGSPLHF. CDR3 in DNA: TGTGCCAGCAGTTACTCGGGGACGGACGGATCACCCCTCCACTTT.

This chain joins TRBV7-8 and TRBJ2-6; D is uncertain. The CDR3 sequence is 15 residues long. V dropped 5 bases and J dropped 0 bases, with 8 bases sitting between them. Germline V gene sequence: CDR1 SGHVS, CDR2 FQNEAQ. CDR3 region: CASSLGSSGANVLTF. For the CDR3, the DNA is TGTGCCAGCAGCCTCGGTAGCTCTGGGGCCAACGTCCTGACTTTC. The full variable domain, with the rest looked up from reference TRBV7-8 and TRBJ2-6, is GAGVSQSPRYKVAKRGQDVALRCDPISGHVSLFWYQQALGQGPEFLTYFQNEAQLDKSGLPSDRFFAERPEGSVSTLKIQRTQQEDSAVYLCASSLGSSGANVLTFGAGSRLTVL.

V is TRBV7-2 and J is TRBJ2-7; 7 nucleotides line up with TRBD2. The germline V gene has CDR1 SGHTA and CDR2 FQGNSA. CDR3 length equals 14 residues. V was clipped by 6 bases and J by 3 bases; unmatched bases: 8. CDR3 DNA: TGTGCCAGCAGATCCGGGACTACGGGCTACGAGCAGTACTTC. Translating gives CASRSGTTGYEQYF.

J is TRBJ1-1 and V is TRBV6-5; D remains ambiguous. The CDR3 spans 16 residues. Trimming took off 0 bases at V and 4 bases at J, with 15 bases between the two ends. CDR1 is MNHEY, CDR2 SVGAGI, per germline. The CDR3 nucleotides read TGTGCCAGCAGTTACTCCGGCAGCCCTTGGGGCACTGAAGCTTTCTTT. This codes for CASSYSGSPWGTEAFF.

This clone appeared a few times. DNA of the CDR3: TGTGCCAGCAGTACAGGATCAAACACTGAAGCTTTCTTT. Amino acids: CASSTGSNTEAFF. This chain connects TRBV27 to TRBJ1-1; a weak D match, TRBD1 (5 bases). Germline V gives CDR1 MNHEY, CDR2 SMNVEV (reference sequence). This CDR3 contains 13 residues. V was trimmed by 5 bases and J by 2 bases, leaving 9 bases between them.

This chain connects TRBV10-3 to TRBJ2-3; 10 bases line up with TRBD2. The junction had 14 bases not matched to a gene; V was cut back by 8 bases and J by 6 bases. Germline V gives CDR1 ENHRY, CDR2 SYGVKD. CDR3 size: 16 residues. CDR3 in DNA: TGTGCCATCTCTAGTGATGAGCGGGGGGGTGTGGATACGCAGTATTTT. It translates to CAISSDERGGVDTQYF.

The chain has TRBV5-1 and TRBJ2-2; D remains ambiguous. Germline CDR1 and CDR2: SGHRS and YFSETQ. The V end was cut by 0 bases, the J end by 3 bases, with 9 bases between. This CDR3 has 15 amino acids. The CDR3 nucleotides read TGCGCCAGCAGCTTGGTTACAGCAGACACCGGGGAGCTGTTTTTT. This encodes CASSLVTADTGELFF.

This chain uses TRBV4-3 with TRBJ2-5; maybe TRBD2 (5 bases). Trimming took off 4 bases at V and 4 bases at J, with 10 bases between the two ends. This CDR3 has 13 amino acids. CDR1 and CDR2 (germline): LGHNA, YSLEER. CDR3 coding DNA: TGCGCCAGCAGCCCCCAGGCGGGAGAGACCCAGTACTTC. This gives the protein CASSPQAGETQYF.

Here the CDR3 DNA reads TGTGCCAGCAGCTTACAGGCGGGGAACACTGAAGCTTTCTTT. It translates to CASSLQAGNTEAFF. The rearrangement uses TRBV7-9 and TRBJ1-1; D gene ambiguous. Germline CDR1 SEHNR, CDR2 FQNEAQ (reference sequence). V lost 2 bases to trimming and J lost 1 base, with 8 bases between them. The CDR3 is made up of 14 amino acids.

The V gene is TRBV5-4, the J gene TRBJ2-2; D not resolved. V was trimmed by 0 bases and J by 5 bases, leaving 8 bases between them. The germline V gene has CDR1 SGHNT and CDR2 YYREEE (reference sequence). The CDR3 extends over 14 amino acids. The DNA of the CDR3 is TGTGCCAGCAGCTTGGCGGCCATAACCGGGGAGCTGTTTTTT. This translates into CASSLAAITGELFF.

This rearrangement joins TRBV10-3 to TRBJ2-5; D not certain. Trimming cost V 4 bases and J 5 bases, with 14 bases left between them. The CDR3 spans 14 residues. Germline CDR1 ENHRY, CDR2 SYGVKD. DNA of the CDR3: TGTGCCATCAGTGGTAGGGAAGGTTCGGAGACCCAGTACTTC. It yields the protein CAISGREGSETQYF.

The chain joins TRBV6-1 to TRBJ1-2, with D maybe TRBD1 (5 bases). CDR3 length equals 15 residues. Trimming took 1 base from V and 3 from J, leaving 12 bases between them. Germline-derived CDR1 and CDR2 are MNHNS and SASEGT. CDR3 sequence: CASSEVRAGYYGYTF. In DNA form, the CDR3 reads TGTGCCAGCAGTGAAGTCAGGGCCGGGTACTATGGCTACACCTTC.

A few counts support this clone. V and J are TRBV27 and TRBJ1-2; 9 nucleotides align to TRBD1. The J segment lost 4 bases and the V segment lost 0 bases, leaving 9 bases of the junction unmatched. Germline-derived CDR1 and CDR2 are MNHEY and SMNVEV (reference sequence). The length of the CDR3 is 17 residues. This chain's CDR3 is CASSLSVLGDRVYGYTF. CDR3 coding DNA: TGTGCCAGCAGTTTATCGGTGCTGGGGGACAGGGTCTATGGCTACACCTTC.

The chain recombines TRBV5-1 with TRBJ1-4, with D maybe TRBD1 (6 bases). V lost 0 bases to trimming and J lost 6 bases, with 9 bases between them. The germline V gene has CDR1 SGHRS and CDR2 YFSETQ. The CDR3 is 14 amino acids. CDR3 protein: CASSLGAGDEKLFF. The CDR3 DNA follows: TGCGCCAGCAGCTTGGGGGCAGGGGATGAAAAACTGTTTTTT.

J is TRBJ2-3 and V is TRBV11-3; TRBD1 matches 8 bases. From germline, CDR1 is SGHNT and CDR2 YENEEA. The CDR3 runs 15 residues. The trim removed 1 base at V and 2 bases at J, leaving 2 bases unmatched. The CDR3 spells CASSLGTGFTDTQYF. CDR3 sequence (DNA): TGTGCCAGCAGCTTAGGGACAGGGTTCACAGATACGCAGTATTTT.